Below, one TCR beta chain is given with its context. Germline CDR1 is LGHDT and CDR2 is YNNKEL (reference sequence). V dropped 5 bases and J dropped 7; count of bases not matched to a gene: 11. The CDR3 totals 15 residues. This specimen comes from a study of blood T cell repertoires in COVID-19. TCRdb's table, derived via immunoSEQ multiplex PCR, lists solely in-frame clones and lacks some. Here the sample spans 500,000 or so clones, around 87% being singletons. Sequencing input: PBMCs or T cells enriched from blood (not recorded which). The chain links TRBV3-1 (or the pseudogene TRBV3-2) to TRBJ1-2, with 9 bases that match TRBD1. The clonotype originates from a woman under 30 who had recovered from COVID-19. CDR3 DNA sequence: TGTGCCAGCAGCTTCCCGACAGGGGGAAATTCTGGCTACACCTTC. This gives the protein CASSFPTGGNSGYTF.